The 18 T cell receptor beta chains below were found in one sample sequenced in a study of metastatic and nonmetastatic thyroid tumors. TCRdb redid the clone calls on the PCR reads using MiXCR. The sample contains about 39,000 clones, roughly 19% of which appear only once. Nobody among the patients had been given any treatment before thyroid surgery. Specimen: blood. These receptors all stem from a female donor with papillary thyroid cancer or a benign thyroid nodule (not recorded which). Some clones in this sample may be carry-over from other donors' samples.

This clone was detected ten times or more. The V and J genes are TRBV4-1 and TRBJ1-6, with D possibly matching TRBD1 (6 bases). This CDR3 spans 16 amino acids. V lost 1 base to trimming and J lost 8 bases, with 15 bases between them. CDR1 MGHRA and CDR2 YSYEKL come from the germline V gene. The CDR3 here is CASSQGRQAGDSPLHF. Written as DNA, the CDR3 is TGCGCCAGCAGCCAAGGCCGACAGGCCGGGGATTCACCCCTCCACTTT.

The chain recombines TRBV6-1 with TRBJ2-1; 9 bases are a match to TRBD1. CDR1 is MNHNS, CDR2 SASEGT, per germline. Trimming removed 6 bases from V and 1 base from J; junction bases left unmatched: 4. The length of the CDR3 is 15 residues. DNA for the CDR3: TGTGCCAGCAGGACGGGACAGGGATCCTACAATGAGCAGTTCTTC. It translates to CASRTGQGSYNEQFF.

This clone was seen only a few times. The CDR3 protein is CASSYQEFFGGEQFF. The CDR3 nucleotides read TGTGCCAGCAGTTACCAGGAGTTCTTTGGCGGTGAGCAGTTCTTC. The chain joins TRBV6-5 to TRBJ2-1; D uncertain. V was shortened by 2 bases and J by 9 bases, with 17 bases between the two germline ends. This CDR3 is built from 15 residues. Germline V gene sequence: CDR1 MNHEY, CDR2 SVGAGI.

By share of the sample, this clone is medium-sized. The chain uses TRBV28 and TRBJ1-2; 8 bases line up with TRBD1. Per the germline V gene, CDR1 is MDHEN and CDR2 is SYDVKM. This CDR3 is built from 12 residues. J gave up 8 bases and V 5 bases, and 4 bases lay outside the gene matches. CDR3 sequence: CASSDRGWGYTF. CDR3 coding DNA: TGTGCCAGCAGTGACAGGGGCTGGGGCTACACCTTC.

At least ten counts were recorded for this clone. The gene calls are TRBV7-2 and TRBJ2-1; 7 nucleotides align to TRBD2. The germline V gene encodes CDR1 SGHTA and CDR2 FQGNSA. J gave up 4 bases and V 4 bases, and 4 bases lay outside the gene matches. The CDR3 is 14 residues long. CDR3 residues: CASSYPGRYNEQFF. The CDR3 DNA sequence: TGTGCCAGCAGCTACCCCGGGAGGTACAATGAGCAGTTCTTC.

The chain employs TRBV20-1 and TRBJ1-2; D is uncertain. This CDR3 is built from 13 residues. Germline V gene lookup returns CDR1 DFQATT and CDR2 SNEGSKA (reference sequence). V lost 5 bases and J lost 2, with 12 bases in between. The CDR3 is CSAADGSNYGYTF. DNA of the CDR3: TGCAGTGCTGCGGACGGATCCAACTATGGCTACACCTTC.

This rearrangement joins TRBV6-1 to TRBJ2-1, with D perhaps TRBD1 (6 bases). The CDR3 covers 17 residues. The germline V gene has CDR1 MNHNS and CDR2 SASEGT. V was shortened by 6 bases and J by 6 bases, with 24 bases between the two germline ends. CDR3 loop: CASSSSLERGTCNEQFF. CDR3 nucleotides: TGTGCCAGCAGCTCTAGCCTAGAGAGGGGGACCTGCAATGAGCAGTTCTTC.

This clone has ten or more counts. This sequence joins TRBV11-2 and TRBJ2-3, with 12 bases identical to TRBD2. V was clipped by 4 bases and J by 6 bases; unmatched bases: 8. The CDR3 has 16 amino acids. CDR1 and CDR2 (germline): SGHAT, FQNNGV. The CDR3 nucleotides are TGTGCCAGCAGCTCCTCTAGCGGGAGGGGGGCGGATACGCAGTATTTT. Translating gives CASSSSSGRGADTQYF.

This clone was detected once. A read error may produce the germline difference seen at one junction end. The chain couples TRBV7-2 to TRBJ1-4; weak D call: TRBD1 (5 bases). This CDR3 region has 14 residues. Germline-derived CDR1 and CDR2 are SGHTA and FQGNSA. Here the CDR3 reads CASILYQGGEKLFF. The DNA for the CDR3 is TGTGCCAGCATCTTATACCAGGGAGGTGAAAAACTGTTTTTT.

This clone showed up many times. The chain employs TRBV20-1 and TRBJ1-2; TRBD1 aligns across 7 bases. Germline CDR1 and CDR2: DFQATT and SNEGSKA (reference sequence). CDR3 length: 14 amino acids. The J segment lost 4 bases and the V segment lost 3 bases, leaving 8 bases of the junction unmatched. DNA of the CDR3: TGCAGTGCTAGGCGGGCCAGGGACAGCTATGGCTACACCTTC. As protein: CSARRARDSYGYTF.

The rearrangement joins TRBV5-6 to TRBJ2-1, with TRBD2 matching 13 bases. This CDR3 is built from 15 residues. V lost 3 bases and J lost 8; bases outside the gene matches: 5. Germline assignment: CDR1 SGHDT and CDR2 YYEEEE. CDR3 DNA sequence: TGTGCCAGCAGCTCACTAGCGGGAGGGCCGCATGAGCAGTTCTTC. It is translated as CASSSLAGGPHEQFF.

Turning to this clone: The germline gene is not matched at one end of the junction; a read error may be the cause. The CDR3 bases are TGTGCCATCGCAAGGTGCCTCTATTGCTACACCTTC. Translation gives CAIARCLYCYTF. The chain carries TRBV10-3 and TRBJ1-2; D gene ambiguous. From germline, CDR1 is ENHRY and CDR2 SYGVKD. This CDR3 is built from 12 residues.

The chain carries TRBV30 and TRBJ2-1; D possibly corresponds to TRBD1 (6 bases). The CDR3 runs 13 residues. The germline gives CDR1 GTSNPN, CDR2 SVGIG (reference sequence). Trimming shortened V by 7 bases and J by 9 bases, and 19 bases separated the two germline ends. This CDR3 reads CAFLSGGRIEQFF. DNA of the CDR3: TGTGCCTTCCTCAGTGGGGGCCGAATTGAGCAGTTCTTC.

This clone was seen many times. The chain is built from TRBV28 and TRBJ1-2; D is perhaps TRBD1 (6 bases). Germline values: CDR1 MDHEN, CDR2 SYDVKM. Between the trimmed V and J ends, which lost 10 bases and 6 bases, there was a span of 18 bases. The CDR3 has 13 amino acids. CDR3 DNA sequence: TGTGCCACCACGGAACGGGGGCGTCATGGCTACACCTTC. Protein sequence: CATTERGRHGYTF.

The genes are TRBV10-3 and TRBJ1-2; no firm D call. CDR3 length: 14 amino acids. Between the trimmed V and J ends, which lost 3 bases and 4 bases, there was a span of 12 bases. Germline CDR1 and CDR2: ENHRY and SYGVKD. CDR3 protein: CAISEWGTVYGYTF. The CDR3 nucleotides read TGTGCCATCAGTGAATGGGGTACAGTCTATGGCTACACCTTC.

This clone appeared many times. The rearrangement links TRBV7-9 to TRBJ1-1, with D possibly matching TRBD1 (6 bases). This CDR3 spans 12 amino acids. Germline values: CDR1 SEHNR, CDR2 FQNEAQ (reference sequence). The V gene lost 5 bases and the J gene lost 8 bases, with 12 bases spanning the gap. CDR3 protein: CASSRPGTEAFF. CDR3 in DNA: TGTGCCAGCAGCCGCCCCGGGACAGAAGCTTTCTTT.

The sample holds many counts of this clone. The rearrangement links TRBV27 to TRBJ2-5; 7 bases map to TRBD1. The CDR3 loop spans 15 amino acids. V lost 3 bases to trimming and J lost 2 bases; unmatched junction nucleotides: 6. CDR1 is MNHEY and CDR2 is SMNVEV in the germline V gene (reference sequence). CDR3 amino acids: CASSLEQGTQETQYF. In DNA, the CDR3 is TGTGCCAGCAGTTTGGAACAGGGGACGCAAGAGACCCAGTACTTC.

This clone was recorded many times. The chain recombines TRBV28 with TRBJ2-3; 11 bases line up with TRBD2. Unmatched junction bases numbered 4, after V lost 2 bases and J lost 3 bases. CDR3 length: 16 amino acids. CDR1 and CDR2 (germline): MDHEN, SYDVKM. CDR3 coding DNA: TGTGCCAGCAGTTTAACTAGCGGGAGTGGGACAGATACGCAGTATTTT. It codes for CASSLTSGSGTDTQYF.